The source of this TCR beta chain is a study of cytomegalovirus exposure and HLA in healthy donors. Study results and limitations: The study flagged around 160 TCR beta chains as cytomegalovirus-associated. One later analysis, an examination of the 90 to 150 validation repertoires, found that first-cohort TCR clusters tended to co-occur in them. As was reported, the classifier diagnosed cytomegalovirus status with high specificity and sensitivity.

Here immunoSEQ multiplex PCR was the method, and the copy in TCRdb shows in-frame clones only, minus some. The sample contains more than 60,000 clones, roughly 90% of which appear only once. Trimming took off 6 bases at V and 6 bases at J, with 12 bases between the two ends. Germline values: CDR1 SNHLY, CDR2 FYNNEI. The CDR3 loop spans 12 amino acids. From the roughly 110-subject validation cohort, which was separate from the roughly 670-subject first cohort, the donors were drawn. This clone turned up a few times. The antigen is not known. This clonotype was obtained from a woman aged 18-30 years in good health and CMV-seronegative. The rearrangement links TRBV2 to TRBJ2-7, with a tentative D call TRBD1 (5 bases). Specimen: PBMCs. The DNA of the CDR3 is TGTGCCAGCAGACAGGAAATAGGCGAGCAGTACTTC. Its protein is CASRQEIGEQYF.